This TCR beta chain is drawn from a study of shared clonotypes between healthy human individuals. Whole-study context: Three CD4 naive, three CD4 memory, two CD8 naive and one CD8 memory plate were used per donor.

Only in-frame clones appear in the TCRdb table, and some are missing; sequencing was by immunoSEQ multiplex PCR. The sample consists of over a million clones, roughly 98% of them appearing once. Researchers partitioned CD4+ cells into CD45RA+ naive and CD45RA-negative memory subsets. Germline V gene sequence: CDR1 KGHSH, CDR2 LQKENI. The CDR3 covers 15 residues. J lost 0 bases, V lost 3 bases, and 1 base had no gene match. Points on this clone: As yet, its antigen is unknown. The sample contains more than one DNA sequence encoding this CDR3.

Overall study findings and caveats: Among four donors, roughly 5.5% of naive CD4 clonotypes were found in common.

This chain connects TRBV18 to TRBJ2-3; 9 positions match TRBD1. This sequence originates from a man between 25 and 39 years old in good health. Specimen: naive CD4+ T cells sorted from blood. Subset specified: CD45RA+ positively selected. The CDR3 DNA sequence: TGTGCCAGCTCACCTGGACAGGGGAGCACAGATACGCAGTATTTT. This encodes CASSPGQGSTDTQYF.